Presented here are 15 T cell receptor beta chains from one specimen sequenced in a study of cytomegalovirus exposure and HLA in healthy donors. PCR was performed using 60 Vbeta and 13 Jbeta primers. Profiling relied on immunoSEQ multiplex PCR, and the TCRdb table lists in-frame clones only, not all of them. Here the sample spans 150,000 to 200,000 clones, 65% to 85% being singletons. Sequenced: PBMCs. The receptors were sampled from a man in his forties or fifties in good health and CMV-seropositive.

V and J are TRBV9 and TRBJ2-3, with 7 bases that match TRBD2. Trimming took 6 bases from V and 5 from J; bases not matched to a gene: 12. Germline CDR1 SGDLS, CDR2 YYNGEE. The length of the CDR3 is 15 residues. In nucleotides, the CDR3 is TGTGCCAGCAACTTGGTGGGGGGGGTGGAAGATACGCAGTATTTT. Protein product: CASNLVGGVEDTQYF.

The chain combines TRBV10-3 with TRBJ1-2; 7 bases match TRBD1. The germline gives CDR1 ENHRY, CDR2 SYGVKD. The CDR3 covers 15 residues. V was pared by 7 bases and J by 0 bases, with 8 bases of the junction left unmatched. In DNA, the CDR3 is TGTGCCATCACCGACACGACAGGGCCTAACTATGGCTACACCTTC. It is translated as CAITDTTGPNYGYTF.

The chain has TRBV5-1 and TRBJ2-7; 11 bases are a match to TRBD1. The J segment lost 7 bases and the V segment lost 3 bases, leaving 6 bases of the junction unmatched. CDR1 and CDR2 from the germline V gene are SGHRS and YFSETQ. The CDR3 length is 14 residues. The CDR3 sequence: CASSSDRGQGEQYF. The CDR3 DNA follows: TGCGCCAGCAGCTCGGACAGGGGGCAAGGGGAGCAGTACTTC.

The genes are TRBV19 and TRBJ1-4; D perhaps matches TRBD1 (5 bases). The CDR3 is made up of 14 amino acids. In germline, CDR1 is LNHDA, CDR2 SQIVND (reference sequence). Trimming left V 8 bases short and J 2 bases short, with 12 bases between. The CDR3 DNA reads TGTGCCAGTGCAGGGAGGAGGACTAATGAAAAACTGTTTTTT. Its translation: CASAGRRTNEKLFF.

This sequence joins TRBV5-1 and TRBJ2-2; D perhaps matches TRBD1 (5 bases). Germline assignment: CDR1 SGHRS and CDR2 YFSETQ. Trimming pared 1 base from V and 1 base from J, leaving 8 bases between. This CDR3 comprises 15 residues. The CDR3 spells CASSLLQGNTGELFF. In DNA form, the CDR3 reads TGCGCCAGCAGCTTGCTCCAGGGGAACACCGGGGAGCTGTTTTTT.

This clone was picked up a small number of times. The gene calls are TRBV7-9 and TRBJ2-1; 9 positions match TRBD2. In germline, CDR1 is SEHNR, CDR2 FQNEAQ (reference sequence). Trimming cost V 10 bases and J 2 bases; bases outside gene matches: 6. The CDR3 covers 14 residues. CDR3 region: CAILTSGTYNEQFF. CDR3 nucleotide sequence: TGTGCCATTTTGACTAGCGGAACCTACAATGAGCAGTTCTTC.

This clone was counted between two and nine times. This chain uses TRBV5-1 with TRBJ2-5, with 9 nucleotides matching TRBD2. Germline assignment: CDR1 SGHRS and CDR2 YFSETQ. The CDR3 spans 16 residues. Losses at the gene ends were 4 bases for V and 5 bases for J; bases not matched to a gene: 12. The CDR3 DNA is TGCGCCAGCAGCCCCGGTGCTAGCGGGGCCCGGGAGACCCAGTACTTC. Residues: CASSPGASGARETQYF.

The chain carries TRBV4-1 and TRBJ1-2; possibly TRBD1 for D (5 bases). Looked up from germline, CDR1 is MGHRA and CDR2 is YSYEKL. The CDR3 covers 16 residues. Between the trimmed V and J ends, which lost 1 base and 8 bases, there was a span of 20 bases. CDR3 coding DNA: TGCGCCAGCAGCCAAGCAGGGCCACGACCAAGAGGCGGCTACACCTTC. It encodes CASSQAGPRPRGGYTF.

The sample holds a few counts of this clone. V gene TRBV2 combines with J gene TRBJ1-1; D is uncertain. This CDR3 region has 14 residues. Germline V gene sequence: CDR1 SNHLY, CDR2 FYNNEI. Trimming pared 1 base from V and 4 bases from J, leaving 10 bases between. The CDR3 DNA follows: TGTGCCAGCAGTGAAGGTCGGAGGGTCACTGAAGCTTTCTTT. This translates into CASSEGRRVTEAFF. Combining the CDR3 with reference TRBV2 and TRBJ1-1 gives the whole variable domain EPEVTQTPSHQVTQMGQEVILRCVPISNHLYFYWYRQILGQKVEFLVSFYNNEISEKSEIFDDQFSVERPDGSNFTLKIRSTKLEDSAMYFCASSEGRRVTEAFFGQGTRLTVV.

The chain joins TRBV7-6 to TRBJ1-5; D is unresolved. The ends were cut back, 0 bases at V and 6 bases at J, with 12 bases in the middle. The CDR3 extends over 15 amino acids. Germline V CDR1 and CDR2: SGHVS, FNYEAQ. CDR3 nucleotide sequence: TGTGCCAGCAGCTTAGCCTCGGGGTCAGTTCAGCCCCAGCATTTT. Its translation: CASSLASGSVQPQHF.

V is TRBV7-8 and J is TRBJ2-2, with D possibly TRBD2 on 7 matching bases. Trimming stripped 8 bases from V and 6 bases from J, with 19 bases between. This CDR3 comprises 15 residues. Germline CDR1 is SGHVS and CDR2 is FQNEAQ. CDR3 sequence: CASQGLGGGPGELFF. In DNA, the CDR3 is TGTGCCAGCCAAGGGCTGGGGGGGGGCCCCGGGGAGCTGTTTTTT.

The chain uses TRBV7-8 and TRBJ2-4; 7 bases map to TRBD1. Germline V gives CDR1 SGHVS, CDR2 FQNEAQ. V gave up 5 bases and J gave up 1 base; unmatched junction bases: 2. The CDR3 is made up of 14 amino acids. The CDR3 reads CASSLGQAKNIQYF. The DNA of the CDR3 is TGTGCCAGCAGCCTGGGACAGGCCAAAAACATTCAGTACTTC.

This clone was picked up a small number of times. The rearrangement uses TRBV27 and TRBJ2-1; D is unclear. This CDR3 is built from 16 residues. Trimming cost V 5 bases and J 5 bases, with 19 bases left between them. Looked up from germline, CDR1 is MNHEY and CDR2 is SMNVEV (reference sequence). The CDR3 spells CASSGPLRQLHNEQFF. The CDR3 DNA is TGTGCCAGCAGTGGGCCGCTCAGGCAACTTCACAATGAGCAGTTCTTC.

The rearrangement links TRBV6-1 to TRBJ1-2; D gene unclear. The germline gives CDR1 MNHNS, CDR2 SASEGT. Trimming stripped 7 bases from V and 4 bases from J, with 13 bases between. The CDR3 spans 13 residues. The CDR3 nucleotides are TGTGCCAGCACTCTCGACAACACCTATGGCTACACCTTC. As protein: CASTLDNTYGYTF.

CDR3 DNA sequence: TGTGCCAGTAGTATTGGGACAGCGGCCTTATATGGCTACACCTTC. Protein product: CASSIGTAALYGYTF. The chain recombines TRBV19 with TRBJ1-2, with 7 bases aligning to TRBD1. Trimming cost V 3 bases and J 5 bases; bases outside gene matches: 9. CDR1 LNHDA and CDR2 SQIVND come from the germline V gene (reference sequence). This CDR3 has 15 amino acids. The variable domain in full, completed from reference TRBV19 and TRBJ1-2, reads DGGITQSPKYLFRKEGQNVTLSCEQNLNHDAMYWYRQDPGQGLRLIYYSQIVNDFQKGDIAEGYSVSREKKESFPLTVTSAQKNPTAFYLCASSIGTAALYGYTFGSGTRLTVV.